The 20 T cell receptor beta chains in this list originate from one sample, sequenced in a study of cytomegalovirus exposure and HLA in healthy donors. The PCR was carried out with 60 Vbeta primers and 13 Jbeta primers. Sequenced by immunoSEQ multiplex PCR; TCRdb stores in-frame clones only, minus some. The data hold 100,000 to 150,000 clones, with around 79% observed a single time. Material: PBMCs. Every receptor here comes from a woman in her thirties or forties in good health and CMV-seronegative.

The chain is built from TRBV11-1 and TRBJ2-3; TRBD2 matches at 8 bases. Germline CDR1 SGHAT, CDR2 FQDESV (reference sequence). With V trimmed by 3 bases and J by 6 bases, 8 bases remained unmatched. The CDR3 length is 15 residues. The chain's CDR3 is CASSFGAGVWDTQYF. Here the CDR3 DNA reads TGTGCCAGCAGCTTTGGAGCGGGGGTCTGGGATACGCAGTATTTT. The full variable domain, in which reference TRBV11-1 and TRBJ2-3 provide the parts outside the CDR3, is EAEVAQSPRYKITEKSQAVAFWCDPISGHATLYWYRQILGQGPELLVQFQDESVVDDSQLPKDRFSAERLKGVDSTLKIQPAELGDSAMYLCASSFGAGVWDTQYFGPGTRLTVL.

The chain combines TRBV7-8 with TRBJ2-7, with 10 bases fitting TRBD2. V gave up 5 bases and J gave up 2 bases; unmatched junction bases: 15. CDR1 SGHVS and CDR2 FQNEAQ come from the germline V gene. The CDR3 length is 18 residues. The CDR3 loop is CASSPRASGGSEPYEQYF. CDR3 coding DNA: TGTGCCAGCAGCCCGCGGGCTAGCGGGGGCTCCGAACCCTACGAGCAGTACTTC.

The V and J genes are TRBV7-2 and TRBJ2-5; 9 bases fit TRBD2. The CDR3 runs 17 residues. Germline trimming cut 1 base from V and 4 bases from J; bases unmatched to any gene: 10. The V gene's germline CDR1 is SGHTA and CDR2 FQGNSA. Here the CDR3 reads CASSLGLSGSAGETQYF. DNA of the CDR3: TGTGCCAGCAGCTTAGGGCTTAGCGGGAGTGCGGGAGAGACCCAGTACTTC.

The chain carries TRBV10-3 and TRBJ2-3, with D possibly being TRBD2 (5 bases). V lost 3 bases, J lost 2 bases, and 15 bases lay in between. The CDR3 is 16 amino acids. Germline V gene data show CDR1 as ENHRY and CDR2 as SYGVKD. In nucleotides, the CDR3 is TGTGCCATCAGTGACTCTTCGGGGTGGAACACAGATACGCAGTATTTT. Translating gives CAISDSSGWNTDTQYF.

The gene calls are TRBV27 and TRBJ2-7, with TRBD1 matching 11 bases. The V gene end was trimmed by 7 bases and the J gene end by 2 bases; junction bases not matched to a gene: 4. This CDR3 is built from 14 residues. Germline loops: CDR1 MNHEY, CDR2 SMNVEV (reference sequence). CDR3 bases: TGTGCCAGCAACCGGGGACAGGGGGCCTACGAGCAGTACTTC. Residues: CASNRGQGAYEQYF.

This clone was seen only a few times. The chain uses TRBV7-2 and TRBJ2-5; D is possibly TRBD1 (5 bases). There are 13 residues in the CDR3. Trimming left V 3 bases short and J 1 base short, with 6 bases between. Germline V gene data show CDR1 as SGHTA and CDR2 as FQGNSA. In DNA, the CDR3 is TGTGCCAGCAGCTTCCAGGGCCAAGAGACCCAGTACTTC. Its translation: CASSFQGQETQYF.

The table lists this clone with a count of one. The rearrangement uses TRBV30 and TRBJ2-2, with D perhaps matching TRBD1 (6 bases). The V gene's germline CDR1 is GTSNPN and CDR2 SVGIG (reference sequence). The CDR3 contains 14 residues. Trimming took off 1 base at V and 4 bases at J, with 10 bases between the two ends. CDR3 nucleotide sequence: TGTGCCTGGAGTGGGGGGCCGGTCACCGGGGAGCTGTTTTTT. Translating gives CAWSGGPVTGELFF. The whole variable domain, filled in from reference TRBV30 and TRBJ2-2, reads SQTIHQWPATLVQPVGSPLSLECTVEGTSNPNLYWYRQAAGRGLQLLFYSVGIGQISSEVPQNLSASRPQDRQFILSSKKLLLSDSGFYLCAWSGGPVTGELFFGEGSRLTVL.

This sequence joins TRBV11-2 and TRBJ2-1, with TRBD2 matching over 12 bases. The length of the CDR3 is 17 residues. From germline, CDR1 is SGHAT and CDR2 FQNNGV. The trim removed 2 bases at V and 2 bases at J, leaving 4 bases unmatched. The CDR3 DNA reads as TGTGCCAGCAGCTTAACGACTAGCGGGAGAGCCTACAATGAGCAGTTCTTC. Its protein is CASSLTTSGRAYNEQFF.

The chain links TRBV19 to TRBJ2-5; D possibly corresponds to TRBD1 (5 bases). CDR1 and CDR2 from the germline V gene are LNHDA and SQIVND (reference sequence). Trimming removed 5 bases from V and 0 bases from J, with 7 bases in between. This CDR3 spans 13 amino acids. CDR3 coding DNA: TGTGCCAGTAGTCGGACACACCAAGAGACCCAGTACTTC. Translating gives CASSRTHQETQYF. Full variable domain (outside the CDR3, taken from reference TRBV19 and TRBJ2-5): DGGITQSPKYLFRKEGQNVTLSCEQNLNHDAMYWYRQDPGQGLRLIYYSQIVNDFQKGDIAEGYSVSREKKESFPLTVTSAQKNPTAFYLCASSRTHQETQYFGPGTRLLVL.

The CDR3 loop reads CASSPTGSSSYEQYF. The CDR3 nucleotides read TGTGCCAGCAGCCCAACCGGGTCCTCTTCCTACGAGCAGTACTTC. The chain has TRBV7-2 and TRBJ2-5; D unclear. The J call may be faulty, since TRBJ2-7 better matches the DNA end. Germline assignment: CDR1 SGHTA and CDR2 FQGNSA. The CDR3 has 15 residues.

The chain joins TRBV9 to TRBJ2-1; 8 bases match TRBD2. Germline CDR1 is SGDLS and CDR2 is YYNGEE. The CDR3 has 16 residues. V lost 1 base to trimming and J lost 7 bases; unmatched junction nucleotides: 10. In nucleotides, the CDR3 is TGTGCCAGCAGCGTACTAGCGGGCGGGTTGTTGAATGAGCAGTTCTTC. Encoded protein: CASSVLAGGLLNEQFF.

CDR3: CASSLGGQGIGYTF. For the CDR3, the DNA is TGTGCCAGCAGCTTGGGTGGACAGGGTATTGGCTACACCTTC. The J gene is TRBJ1-2, the V gene TRBV4-2; the match to TRBD1 covers 8 bases. The CDR3 has 14 residues. The germline gives CDR1 LGHNA, CDR2 YNFKEQ. V trimming: 5 bases; J trimming: 7 bases; junction bases outside the gene matches: 9.

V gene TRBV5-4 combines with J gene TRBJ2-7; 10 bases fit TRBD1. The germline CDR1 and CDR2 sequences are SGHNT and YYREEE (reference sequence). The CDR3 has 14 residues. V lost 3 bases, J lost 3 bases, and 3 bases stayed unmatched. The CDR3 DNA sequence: TGTGCCAGCAGCTCCCGGGACAGGGGCTACGAGCAGTACTTC. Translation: CASSSRDRGYEQYF.

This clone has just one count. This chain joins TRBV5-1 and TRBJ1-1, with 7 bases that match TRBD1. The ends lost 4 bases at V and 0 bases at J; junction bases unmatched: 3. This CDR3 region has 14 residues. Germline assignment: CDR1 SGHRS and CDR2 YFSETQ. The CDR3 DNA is TGCGCCAGCAGCGCGGGGACAGTGAACACTGAAGCTTTCTTT. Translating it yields CASSAGTVNTEAFF.

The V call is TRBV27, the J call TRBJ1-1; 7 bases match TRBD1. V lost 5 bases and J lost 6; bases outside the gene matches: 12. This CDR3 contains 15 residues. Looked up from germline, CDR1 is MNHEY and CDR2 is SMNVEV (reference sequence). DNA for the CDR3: TGTGCCAGCAGTACACTCACGCGACAGGGAGCTGAAGCTTTCTTT. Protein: CASSTLTRQGAEAFF.

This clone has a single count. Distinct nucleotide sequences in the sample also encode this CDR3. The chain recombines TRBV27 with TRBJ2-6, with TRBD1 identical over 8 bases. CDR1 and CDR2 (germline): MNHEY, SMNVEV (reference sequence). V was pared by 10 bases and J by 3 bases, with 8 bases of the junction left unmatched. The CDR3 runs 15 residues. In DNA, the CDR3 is TGTGCCACTGGGGCAGGGGGCGGTGGGGCCAACGTCCTGACTTTC. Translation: CATGAGGGGANVLTF.

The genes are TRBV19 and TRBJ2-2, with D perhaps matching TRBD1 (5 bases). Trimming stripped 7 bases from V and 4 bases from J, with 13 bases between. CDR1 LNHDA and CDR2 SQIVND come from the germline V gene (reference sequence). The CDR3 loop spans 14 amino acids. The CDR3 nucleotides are TGTGCCAGTACCCGGACAACGGGCACCGGGGAGCTGTTTTTT. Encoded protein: CASTRTTGTGELFF. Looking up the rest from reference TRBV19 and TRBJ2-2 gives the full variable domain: DGGITQSPKYLFRKEGQNVTLSCEQNLNHDAMYWYRQDPGQGLRLIYYSQIVNDFQKGDIAEGYSVSREKKESFPLTVTSAQKNPTAFYLCASTRTTGTGELFFGEGSRLTVL.

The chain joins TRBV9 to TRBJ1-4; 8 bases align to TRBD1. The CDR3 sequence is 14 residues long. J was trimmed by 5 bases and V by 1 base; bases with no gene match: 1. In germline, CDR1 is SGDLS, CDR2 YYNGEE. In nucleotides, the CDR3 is TGTGCCAGCAGCGTAACAGGGGGAAATGAAAAACTGTTTTTT. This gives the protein CASSVTGGNEKLFF.

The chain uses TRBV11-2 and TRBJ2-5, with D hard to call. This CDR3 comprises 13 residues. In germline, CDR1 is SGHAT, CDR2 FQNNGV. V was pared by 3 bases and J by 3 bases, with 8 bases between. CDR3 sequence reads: CASSLAREETQYF. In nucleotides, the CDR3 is TGTGCCAGCAGCTTGGCTAGAGAAGAGACCCAGTACTTC.

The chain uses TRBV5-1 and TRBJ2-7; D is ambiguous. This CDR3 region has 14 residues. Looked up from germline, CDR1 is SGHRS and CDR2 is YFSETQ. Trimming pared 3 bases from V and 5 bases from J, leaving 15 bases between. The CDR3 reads CASSSQPPHDEQYF. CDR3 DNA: TGCGCCAGCAGCTCACAGCCCCCCCATGACGAGCAGTACTTC.